Listed here are 16 T cell receptor beta chains from one sample, sequenced in a study of T cell changes during pregnancy in multiple sclerosis. TCRdb's table, derived via immunoSEQ multiplex PCR, lists solely in-frame clones and lacks some. This repertoire shows around 80,000 clones, around 92% found once; its top ten account for about 2.8%. Sequencing used peripheral blood, obtained before pregnancy. All receptors come from a female donor with multiple sclerosis, enrolled in a pregnancy study.

The chain has TRBV19 and TRBJ2-5; the D is unclear. CDR1 is LNHDA and CDR2 is SQIVND in the germline V gene (reference sequence). CDR3 length: 13 residues. V gave up 5 bases and J gave up 1 base, with 8 bases separating them. The chain's CDR3 is CASSEALQETQYF. For the CDR3, the DNA is TGTGCCAGTAGTGAAGCTCTCCAAGAGACCCAGTACTTC.

V usage is TRBV7-3 and J usage is TRBJ2-1; 12 nucleotides align to TRBD2. Unmatched junction bases numbered 4, after V lost 5 bases and J lost 5 bases. The germline V gene encodes CDR1 SGHTA and CDR2 FQGTGA. This CDR3 spans 15 amino acids. The CDR3 DNA is TGTGCCAGCAGCGCCGGACTAGCGGGGAACAATGAGCAGTTCTTC. Encoded protein: CASSAGLAGNNEQFF.

The rearrangement joins TRBV7-9 to TRBJ2-5, with D possibly matching TRBD2 (5 bases). Germline CDR1 is SEHNR and CDR2 is FQNEAQ (reference sequence). The V gene lost 5 bases and the J gene lost 2 bases, with 15 bases spanning the gap. CDR3 length equals 15 residues. CDR3 DNA: TGTGCCAGCAGCCCAGAGGGTTACGAGCAAGAGACCCAGTACTTC. Protein: CASSPEGYEQETQYF.

The rearrangement joins TRBV19 to TRBJ2-7; 16 nucleotides match TRBD2. With V trimmed by 6 bases and J by 4 bases, 12 bases remained unmatched. This CDR3 is 18 amino acids long. The germline CDR1 and CDR2 sequences are LNHDA and SQIVND (reference sequence). CDR3 DNA sequence: TGTGCCAGTAGCCGCGGGACTAGCGGGAGGGCCGGGACGTACGAGCAGTACTTC. Protein product: CASSRGTSGRAGTYEQYF.

The chain has TRBV10-3 and TRBJ2-7; 9 nucleotides align to TRBD2. This CDR3 has 14 amino acids. V was pared by 3 bases and J by 3 bases, with 3 bases of the junction left unmatched. CDR1 and CDR2 (germline): ENHRY, SYGVKD. CDR3 bases: TGTGCCATCAGTGATCTAGCGGGGATCTACGAGCAGTACTTC. Translation gives CAISDLAGIYEQYF.

The chain recombines TRBV7-6 with TRBJ2-5; TRBD2 might be the D (6 bases). Trimming shortened V by 5 bases and J by 5 bases, and 18 bases separated the two germline ends. Looked up from germline, CDR1 is SGHVS and CDR2 is FNYEAQ. The CDR3 is made up of 15 amino acids. The DNA for the CDR3 is TGTGCCAGCAGCCCTTGGGCCGGAGGGGTTGAGACCCAGTACTTC. It is translated as CASSPWAGGVETQYF.

The chain has TRBV7-3 and TRBJ2-3, with D perhaps TRBD1 (6 bases). CDR1 and CDR2 from the germline V gene are SGHTA and FQGTGA. V lost 1 base and J lost 4, with 6 bases in between. The CDR3 runs to 13 residues. CDR3 in DNA: TGTGCCAGCAGCTTAAACAGGGCAGATACGCAGTATTTT. This gives the protein CASSLNRADTQYF. Full variable domain (missing parts from reference TRBV7-3 and TRBJ2-3): GAGVSQTPSNKVTEKGKYVELRCDPISGHTALYWYRQSLGQGPEFLIYFQGTGAADDSGLPNDRFFAVRPEGSVSTLKIQRTERGDSAVYLCASSLNRADTQYFGPGTRLTVL.

The chain has TRBV10-3 and TRBJ1-1; the D gene is possibly TRBD1 (6 bases). The CDR3 is 16 residues long. Trimming removed 5 bases from V and 7 bases from J, with 23 bases in between. Germline V gene data show CDR1 as ENHRY and CDR2 as SYGVKD. This chain's CDR3 is CAISSRQESIKFEAFF. CDR3 bases: TGTGCCATCAGTTCTAGACAGGAGAGTATTAAGTTTGAAGCTTTCTTT.

The chain recombines TRBV7-8 with TRBJ2-7, with 13 bases fitting TRBD2. The CDR3 runs to 17 residues. V shed 4 bases and J 0 bases; nucleotides not matched to a gene: 6. CDR1 SGHVS and CDR2 FQNEAQ come from the germline V gene. The CDR3 coding sequence is TGTGCCAGCAGCTCCGGGACTAGCGGGACTAGCTCCTACGAGCAGTACTTC. Its protein product is CASSSGTSGTSSYEQYF.

This chain uses TRBV9 with TRBJ2-2, with 15 bases aligning to TRBD2. The junction had 7 bases not matched to a gene; V was cut back by 5 bases and J by 5 bases. The CDR3 runs 17 residues. Germline CDR1 reads SGDLS; CDR2 reads YYNGEE. CDR3 nucleotide sequence: TGTGCCAGCAGGAGGACTAGCGGGAGGGGTCAGACCGGGGAGCTGTTTTTT. This encodes CASRRTSGRGQTGELFF.

The chain employs TRBV7-9 and TRBJ2-5; tentative D call: TRBD2 (7 bases). V was trimmed by 7 bases and J by 5 bases, leaving 20 bases between them. This CDR3 has 15 amino acids. The germline V gene has CDR1 SEHNR and CDR2 FQNEAQ (reference sequence). CDR3 bases: TGTGCCAGCACCCCGGTCGGGGGGCCTGGGGAGACCCAGTACTTC. It encodes CASTPVGGPGETQYF. The full variable domain, rest sourced from reference TRBV7-9 and TRBJ2-5, is DTGVSQNPRHKITKRGQNVTFRCDPISEHNRLYWYRQTLGQGPEFLTYFQNEAQLEKSRLLSDRFSAERPKGSFSTLEIQRTEQGDSAMYLCASTPVGGPGETQYFGPGTRLLVL.

The V gene is TRBV7-6, the J gene TRBJ1-1; no definite D call. The CDR3 contains 14 residues. CDR1 SGHVS and CDR2 FNYEAQ come from the germline V gene. V gave up 1 base and J gave up 3 bases, with 9 bases separating them. CDR3 nucleotides: TGTGCCAGCAGCTTAGGGGATAGCGACACTGAAGCTTTCTTT. It is translated as CASSLGDSDTEAFF.

The V gene is TRBV9, the J gene TRBJ2-3; D not certain. V gave up 0 bases and J gave up 3 bases, with 5 bases separating them. Germline values: CDR1 SGDLS, CDR2 YYNGEE. This CDR3 is built from 13 residues. CDR3 nucleotide sequence: TGTGCCAGCAGCGTAGCTTCTACAGATACGCAGTATTTT. Encoded protein: CASSVASTDTQYF.

The V and J genes are TRBV29-1 and TRBJ1-5; D might be TRBD1 (6 bases). Germline V lookup: CDR1 SQVTM, CDR2 ANQGSEA. V was shortened by 6 bases and J by 3 bases, with 12 bases between the two germline ends. The CDR3 consists of 13 residues. CDR3 sequence (DNA): TGCAGCGTATTACAGGGAAACAATCAGCCCCAGCATTTT. Its translation: CSVLQGNNQPQHF.

V and J are TRBV4-1 and TRBJ2-4; 12 bases agree with TRBD2. The CDR3 runs to 17 residues. Germline values: CDR1 MGHRA, CDR2 YSYEKL. Trimming cost V 4 bases and J 1 base; bases outside gene matches: 5. As DNA, the CDR3 is TGCGCCAGCAGCCTCCCAACTAGCGGGAGGGCCAAAAACATTCAGTACTTC. Translating it yields CASSLPTSGRAKNIQYF.

The chain has TRBV29-1 and TRBJ2-2, with 8 bases identical to TRBD1. The CDR3 consists of 14 residues. CDR1 SQVTM and CDR2 ANQGSEA come from the germline V gene. J gave up 1 base and V 6 bases, and 4 bases lay outside the gene matches. The CDR3 sequence: CSVHGQGNTGELFF. The CDR3 region has the DNA TGCAGCGTACACGGACAGGGGAACACCGGGGAGCTGTTTTTT.